This TCR beta chain was profiled in a study of tumor-infiltrating lymphocytes in primary liver carcinoma. About the research overall: Surgery removed the patients' primary liver carcinoma. The study enrolled male and female patients aged 30 to 69 years. Roughly 3.5 to 7.13 million productive TCRbeta reads were obtained per sample, with similar numbers across tissue types. Findings of the study overall: Lower overlap was observed for tumor-adjacent and tumor-blood pairs relative to tumor region pairs.

The CDR3 is 19 amino acids. Looked up from germline, CDR1 is SGHAT and CDR2 is FQNNGV. Losses at the gene ends were 6 bases for V and 6 bases for J; bases not matched to a gene: 23. Details on this clonotype: What it recognizes is unknown. The conserved closing phenylalanine or tryptophan is absent in this CDR3, likely reflecting a read error.

Constant-region priming of about 520 ng total RNA yielded TCR beta cDNA. Slightly modified ARM-PCR, run as three nested multiplex PCR rounds, produced the TCR beta libraries. Forward primers for TRBV1-TRBV30 and a C-beta reverse primer served the first two PCR rounds, at about 9 cycles each. MiXCR, run by TCRdb on the multiplex PCR reads, gives a single entry per CDR3 protein. The data contain 330,000 or so distinct CDR3 sequences, 65% of them singletons. In addition to blood RNA drawn from unsorted whole blood, germline DNA was extracted. The chain carries TRBV11-2 and TRBJ2-7; TRBD2 matches at 10 bases. This receptor was identified in a man in his forties or fifties with primary liver carcinoma and hepatitis B virus infection. Sequencing used peripheral blood. The CDR3 is CASRPTGTSVRKESGEQYL. The CDR3 region has the DNA TGTGCCAGCAGACCGACCGGGACTAGCGTGAGAAAGGAATCGGGCGAGCAGTACCTC.